This TCR beta chain emerged from a study of cytomegalovirus exposure and HLA in healthy donors. Primers: 60 Vbeta forward and 13 Jbeta reverse. Profiled with immunoSEQ multiplex PCR; TCRdb holds only in-frame clones, not every one. Counted here are some 120,000 clones, around 74% occurring once; the ten biggest clones make up roughly 6%. This CDR3 has 14 amino acids. Per germline, CDR1 SGHTA and CDR2 FQGNSA. V was cut by 5 bases and J by 2 bases, with 11 bases left in between. Sequences were obtained from PBMCs. The V gene is TRBV7-2, the J gene TRBJ2-3; tentative D call: TRBD1 (6 bases). This TCR was sampled from a woman in her forties or fifties in good health and CMV-seropositive. The CDR3 sequence is CASSLDRFTDTQYF. CDR3 sequence (DNA): TGTGCCAGCAGCCTGGACAGATTCACAGATACGCAGTATTTT.